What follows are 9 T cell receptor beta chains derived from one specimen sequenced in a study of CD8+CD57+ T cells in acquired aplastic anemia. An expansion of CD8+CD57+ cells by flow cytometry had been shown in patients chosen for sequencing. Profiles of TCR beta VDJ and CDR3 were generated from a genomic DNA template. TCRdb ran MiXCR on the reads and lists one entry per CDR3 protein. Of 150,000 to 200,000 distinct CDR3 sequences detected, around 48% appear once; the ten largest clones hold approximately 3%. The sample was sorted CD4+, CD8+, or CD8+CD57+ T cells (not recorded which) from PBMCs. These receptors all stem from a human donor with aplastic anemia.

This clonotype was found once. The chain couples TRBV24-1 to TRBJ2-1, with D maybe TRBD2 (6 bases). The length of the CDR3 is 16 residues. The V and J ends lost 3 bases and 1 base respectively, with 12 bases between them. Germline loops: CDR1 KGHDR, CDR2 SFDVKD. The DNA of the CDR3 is TGTGCCACCAGTGATCCGACTAGTGGGTCCTACAATGAGCAGTTCTTC. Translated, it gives CATSDPTSGSYNEQFF.

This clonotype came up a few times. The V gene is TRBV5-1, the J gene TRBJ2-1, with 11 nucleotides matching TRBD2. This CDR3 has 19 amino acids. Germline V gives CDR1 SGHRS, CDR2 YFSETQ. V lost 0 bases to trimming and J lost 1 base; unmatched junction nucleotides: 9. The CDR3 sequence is CASSLVRLAGGKSYNEQFF. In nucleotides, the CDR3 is TGCGCCAGCAGCTTGGTTCGGCTAGCGGGAGGAAAATCCTACAATGAGCAGTTCTTC.

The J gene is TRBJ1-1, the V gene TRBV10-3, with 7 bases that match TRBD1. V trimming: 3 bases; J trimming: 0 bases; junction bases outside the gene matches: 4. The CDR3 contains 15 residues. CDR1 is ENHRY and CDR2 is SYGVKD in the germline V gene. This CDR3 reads CAISDPGQLNTEAFF. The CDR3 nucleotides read TGTGCCATCAGTGACCCGGGACAGTTGAACACTGAAGCTTTCTTT.

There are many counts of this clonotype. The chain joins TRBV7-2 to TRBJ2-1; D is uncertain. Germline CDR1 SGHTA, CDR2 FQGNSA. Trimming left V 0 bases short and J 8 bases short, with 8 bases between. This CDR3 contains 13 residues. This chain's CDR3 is CASSLATLDEQFF. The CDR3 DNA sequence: TGTGCCAGCAGCTTAGCGACGTTGGATGAGCAGTTCTTC.

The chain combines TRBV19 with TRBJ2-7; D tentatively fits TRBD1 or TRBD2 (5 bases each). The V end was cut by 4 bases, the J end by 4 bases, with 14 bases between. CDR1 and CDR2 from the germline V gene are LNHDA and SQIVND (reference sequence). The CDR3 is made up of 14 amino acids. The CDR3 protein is CASSKQGVAYEQYF. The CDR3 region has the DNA TGTGCCAGTAGTAAGCAGGGAGTGGCGTACGAGCAGTACTTC.

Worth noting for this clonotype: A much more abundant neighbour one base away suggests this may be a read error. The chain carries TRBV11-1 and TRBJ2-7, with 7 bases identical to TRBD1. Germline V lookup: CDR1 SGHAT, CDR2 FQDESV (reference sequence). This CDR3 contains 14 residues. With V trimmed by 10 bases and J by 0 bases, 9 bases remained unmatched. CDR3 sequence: CATMEGQASYEQYF. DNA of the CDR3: TGTGCCACGATGGAAGGACAGGCCTCCTACGAGCAGTACTTC.

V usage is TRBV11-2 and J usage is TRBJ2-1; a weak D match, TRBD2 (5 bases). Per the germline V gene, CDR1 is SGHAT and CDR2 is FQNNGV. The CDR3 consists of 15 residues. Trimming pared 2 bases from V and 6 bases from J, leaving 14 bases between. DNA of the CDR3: TGTGCCAGCAGCTTAAGGGCTAGCAGATGCAATGAGCAGTTCTTC. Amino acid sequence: CASSLRASRCNEQFF. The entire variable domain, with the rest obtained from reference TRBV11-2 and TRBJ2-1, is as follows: EAGVAQSPRYKIIEKRQSVAFWCNPISGHATLYWYQQILGQGPKLLIQFQNNGVVDDSQLPKDRFSAERLKGVDSTLKIQPAKLEDSAVYLCASSLRASRCNEQFFGPGTRLTVL.

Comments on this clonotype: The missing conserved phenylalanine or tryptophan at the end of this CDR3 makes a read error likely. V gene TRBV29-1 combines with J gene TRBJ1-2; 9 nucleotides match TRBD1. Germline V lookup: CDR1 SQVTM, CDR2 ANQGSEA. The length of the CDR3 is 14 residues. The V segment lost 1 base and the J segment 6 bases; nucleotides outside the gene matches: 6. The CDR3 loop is CSVEGDRETNGYTC. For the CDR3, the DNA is TGCAGCGTTGAAGGGGACAGGGAGACAAATGGCTACACCTGC.

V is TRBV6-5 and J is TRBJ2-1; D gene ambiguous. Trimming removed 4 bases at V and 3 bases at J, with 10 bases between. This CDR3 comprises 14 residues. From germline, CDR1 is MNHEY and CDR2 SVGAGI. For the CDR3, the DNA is TGTGCCAGCAGTTTATTAGGCAACTACAATGAGCAGTTCTTC. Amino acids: CASSLLGNYNEQFF.